Below, one TCR beta chain is given with its context. The sample belongs to a study of blood T cell repertoires in COVID-19. Study details: Samples taken during acute and convalescent COVID-19 were collected in the United States, Italy and Spain.

This CDR3 has 15 amino acids. The germline gives CDR1 LGHDT, CDR2 YNNKEL (reference sequence). The germline V and J ends were trimmed by 6 bases and 2 bases, with 17 bases remaining between them. In the authors' workflow: Counts of nucleated cells, estimated from reference gene primer amplification, were obtained. Sequenced by immunoSEQ multiplex PCR; TCRdb stores in-frame clones only, minus some. D and trimming were read from the DNA, whereas the V and J calls and clone size are those reported in that table. The sample shows about 190,000 clones, roughly three quarters of them seen only once. In Seattle, patients joined the study during active infection and were tracked longitudinally.

Sequencing was carried out using peripheral blood. This receptor was identified in a woman at least 80 years old with COVID-19, enrolled during active disease. The chain couples TRBV3-1 (or the pseudogene TRBV3-2) to TRBJ2-7; D possibly corresponds to TRBD1 (6 bases). The chain's CDR3 is CASSDLGATPYEQYF. CDR3 sequence (DNA): TGTGCCAGCAGTGACTTGGGGGCGACCCCCTACGAGCAGTACTTC.